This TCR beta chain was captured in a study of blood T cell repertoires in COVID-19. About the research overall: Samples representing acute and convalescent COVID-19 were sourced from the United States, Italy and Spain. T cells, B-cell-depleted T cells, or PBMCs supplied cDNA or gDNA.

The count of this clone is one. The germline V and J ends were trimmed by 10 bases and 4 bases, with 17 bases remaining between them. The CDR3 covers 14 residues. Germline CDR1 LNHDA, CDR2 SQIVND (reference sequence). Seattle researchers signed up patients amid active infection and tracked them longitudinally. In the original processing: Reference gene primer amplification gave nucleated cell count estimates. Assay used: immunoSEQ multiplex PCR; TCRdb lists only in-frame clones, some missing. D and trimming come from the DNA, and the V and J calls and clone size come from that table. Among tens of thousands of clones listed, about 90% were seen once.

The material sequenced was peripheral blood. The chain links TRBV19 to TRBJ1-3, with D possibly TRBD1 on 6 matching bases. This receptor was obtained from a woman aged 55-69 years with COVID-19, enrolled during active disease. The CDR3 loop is CATGRGANGNTIYF. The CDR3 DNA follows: TGTGCCACAGGACGGGGGGCGAACGGAAACACCATATATTTT.